Below are 9 T cell receptor beta chains sequenced from a single sample in a study of vaccination effects on CD4 cells after COVID-19. Within the ViraFEST assay, antigen-specific CD4+ T cells underwent expansion with viral peptide pools prior to sequencing. Culture lasted roughly eleven days before CD4+ T cell isolation. Having tested negative for nucleocapsid antibodies, the vaccine recipients showed no prior SARS-CoV-2 infection. These receptors lack a known antigen. Repertoires were generated with immunoSEQ multiplex PCR, while TCRdb's copy carries only in-frame clones and drops some. The profile shows about 68,000 clones, roughly 80% of them singletons. The sequences come from CD4+ T cells from PBMCs cultured with SARS-CoV-2 spike peptides, collected before COVID-19 vaccination. Receptor source: a human donor who received a COVID-19 vaccine.

For the CDR3, the DNA is TGCGCCAGCAGCAGGACAGAGATTAATGAAAAACTGTTTTTT. Residues: CASSRTEINEKLFF. J is TRBJ1-4 and V is TRBV5-1, with TRBD1 as a possible D gene (6 bases). The CDR3 is 14 residues long. Trimming pared 4 bases from V and 4 bases from J, leaving 11 bases between. Germline CDR1 is SGHRS and CDR2 is YFSETQ. Based on the CDR3 plus reference TRBV5-1 and TRBJ1-4, the full variable domain is KAGVTQTPRYLIKTRGQQVTLSCSPISGHRSVSWYQQTPGQGLQFLFEYFSETQRNKGNFPGRFSGRQFSNSRSEMNVSTLELGDSALYLCASSRTEINEKLFFGSGTQLSVL.

The V and J genes are TRBV23-1 and TRBJ2-7, with a weak D call TRBD1 (6 bases). TRBV23-1 is placed among ORFs of uncertain function. The CDR3 covers 15 residues. V shed 7 bases and J shed 3 bases, with 19 bases lying between them. The CDR3 coding sequence is TGCGCCAGCACGCGGACAGCCCTAGATAACTACGAGCAGTACGTC. It encodes CASTRTALDNYEQYV.

The chain is built from TRBV12-3 or TRBV12-4 and TRBJ1-1; D gene ambiguous. Deletions cut 6 bases from V and 1 base from J, with 9 bases between. The CDR3 has 13 amino acids. The CDR3 spells CASSFQENTEAFF. CDR3 nucleotides: TGTGCCAGCAGCTTTCAGGAGAACACTGAAGCTTTCTTT.

This chain uses TRBV2 with TRBJ1-5; a possible D gene is TRBD1 (5 bases). This CDR3 is built from 15 residues. The V gene lost 9 bases and the J gene lost 4 bases, with 19 bases spanning the gap. Germline values: CDR1 SNHLY, CDR2 FYNNEI. The CDR3 DNA reads as TGTGCCAGTAAAGCCGGGACGGAGAGGAATCAGCCCCAGCATTTT. Translated, it gives CASKAGTERNQPQHF.

The chain employs TRBV1 and TRBJ1-2; the D call in the table, TRBD1, was not verified against the DNA. TRBV1 corresponds to a pseudogene. This CDR3 comprises 13 residues. This chain's CDR3 is CTSILQVPYGYTF. DNA of the CDR3: TGCACCAGCATCTTACAGGTCCCCTATGGCTACACCTTC.

V usage is TRBV25-1 and J usage is TRBJ1-6; no firm D call. The germline V and J ends were trimmed by 5 bases and 10 bases, with 18 bases remaining between them. The germline gives CDR1 MGHDK, CDR2 SYGVNS. The CDR3 has 15 amino acids. CDR3 protein: CASSPLQLLGSPLHF. The CDR3 DNA is TGTGCCAGCAGTCCCCTCCAGTTGTTAGGGTCACCCCTCCACTTT.

The rearrangement uses TRBV11-2 and TRBJ1-4; D remains unclear. Trimming took 3 bases from V and 0 from J, leaving 5 bases between them. The CDR3 runs to 14 residues. Germline assignment: CDR1 SGHAT and CDR2 FQNNGV. The CDR3 sequence is CASSFSATNEKLFF. In nucleotides, the CDR3 is TGTGCCAGCAGCTTTAGTGCAACTAATGAAAAACTGTTTTTT.

The chain links TRBV7-8 to TRBJ2-2; TRBD2 matches at 12 bases. Germline CDR1 and CDR2: SGHVS and FQNEAQ. V lost 1 base to trimming and J lost 4 bases; unmatched junction nucleotides: 7. This CDR3 has 18 residues. The CDR3 is CASSLVSSGGAGTGELFF. CDR3 in DNA: TGTGCCAGCAGCTTAGTGTCTAGCGGGGGGGCGGGCACCGGGGAGCTGTTTTTT.

The chain employs TRBV24-1 and TRBJ1-6; D is ambiguous. Trimming pared 7 bases from V and 8 bases from J, leaving 11 bases between. The CDR3 is 13 residues long. Germline CDR1 reads KGHDR; CDR2 reads SFDVKD. CDR3 sequence (DNA): TGTGCCACCAGCCTAGGCGGAGATTCACCCCTCCACTTT. Its protein is CATSLGGDSPLHF.